This TCR beta chain was found in a study of T cell responses to AZD1222 COVID-19 vaccine (dated by TCRdb to the early 2020s). Regarding the study in general: A total of just over 230 trial participants underwent TCR sequencing, of whom about 210 had received two doses of AZD1222 and 26 had received two doses of the MenACWY control vaccine. Trial participants were enrolled by age into 18-55, 56-69 and 70-plus year subgroups, with roughly 160, 29 and 62 TCR-sequenced participants respectively. Broader findings and caveats from the paper: Nearly half of unique spike-specific TCRs reportedly recognized epitopes outside regions mutated in the B.1.351 and B.1.1.7 variants. Conclusions about previously exposed vaccinees are limited, since just a handful of AZD1222 recipients were seropositive for SARS-CoV-2 at baseline. The 56-69-year group was small, and its depth increase did not reach significance, likely because of low power. Spike-specific TCR breadth and depth rose significantly after two AZD1222 doses compared with day 0 and with MenACWY recipients. Participants were mostly white British and included more females than males, and it was suggested by the authors that clonal diversity may have been underestimated. Because no day 14 peak-response samples were available, the repertoires could be characterized only after the peak T cell response. The vaccine-associated CD4 TCRs covered the entire spike protein, and the dominant responses fell in regions 160-218 and 743-854.

Worth noting for this clone: This receptor's antigen is unknown. No qualities accompany the bases; no much larger clone lies one base away.

The CDR3 regions of human TCRbeta chains were analyzed by immunosequencing. In the paper's pipeline: Repertoire TCRs were checked for matches against a reference library of SARS-CoV-2-specific TCRs that had been generated using the MIRA antigen-specificity platform. Breadth was defined as the fraction of unique TCRs that were SARS-CoV-2-associated. Depth was defined as the fraction of total T cells that were SARS-CoV-2-associated. Using the MIRA data, each spike-specific TCR was mapped to the spike region that the TCR reacts to and placed in a CD4 or CD8 class. Log10-transformed breadth and depth values were compared by one-way ANOVA with Sidak's multiple comparisons tests. This immuneACCESS table, as held by TCRdb, lists in-frame sequences with V and J called but not all clones. Of the missing ones, under half trace to an unresolved V gene in checked studies; the others have no known cause. That table furnishes V, J and clone size, whereas the DNA furnished D and trimming. The sample data list around 91,000 clones, and 91% of these were observed just once. Jointly, the top ten make up 7.5% to 9.5% of the sample.

The time point label, as the study defines it: about 28 days (+/-7) after the second vaccine dose. AZD1222 recipients given second doses at about 4 weeks or at about 12 weeks were pooled, since spike-specific TCR depth and breadth were not found to differ between the two schedules. Vaccinee samples came from UK trials COV001 and COV002, including a single-blind randomized controlled phase 2/3 trial of AZD1222 (ChAdOx1 nCoV-19) in healthy adults. For TCRbeta chain sequencing, PBMC samples from trial participants were taken at day 0 and at day 28 after the second dose. Clipping removes 7 bases from V and 6 bases from J, with 4 as the unmatched junction base count. For CDR1 and CDR2, the germline V gene lists MNHEY and SVGAGI. From the cysteine up to the phenylalanine, the CDR3 has a length of 14 residues. Only the CDR3 region is kept as DNA, spanning 42 bases read in frame from base 1.

The chain couples TRBV6-5 to TRBJ2-1; 12 nucleotides in the junction match TRBD2. The clonotype comes from an adult who received the AZD1222 COVID-19 vaccine. Material: peripheral blood, obtained 28 days after the second AZD1222 dose. The DNA is TGTGCCAGCACCTGGGGACTAGCGGGCAATGAGCAGTTCTTC. Its coded protein is CASTWGLAGNEQFF.